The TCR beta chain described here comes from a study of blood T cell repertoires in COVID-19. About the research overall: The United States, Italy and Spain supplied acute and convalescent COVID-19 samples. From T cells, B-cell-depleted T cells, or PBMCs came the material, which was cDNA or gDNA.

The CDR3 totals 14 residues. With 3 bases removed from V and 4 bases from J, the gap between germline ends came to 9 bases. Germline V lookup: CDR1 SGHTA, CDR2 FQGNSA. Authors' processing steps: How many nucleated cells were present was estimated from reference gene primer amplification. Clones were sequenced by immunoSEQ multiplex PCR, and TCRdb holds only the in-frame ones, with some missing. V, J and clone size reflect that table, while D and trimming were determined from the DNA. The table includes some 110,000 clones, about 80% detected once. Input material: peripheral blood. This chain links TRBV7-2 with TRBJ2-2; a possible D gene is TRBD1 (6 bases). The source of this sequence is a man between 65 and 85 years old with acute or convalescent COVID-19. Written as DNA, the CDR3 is TGTGCCAGCAGCTTTAAAGGGGGCACCGGGGAGCTGTTTTTT. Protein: CASSFKGGTGELFF.